The source of this TCR beta chain is a study of blood T cell repertoires in COVID-19. Study at large: COVID-19 samples, acute and convalescent, were from the United States, Italy and Spain. In each case, the material was cDNA or gDNA derived from T cells, B-cell-depleted T cells, or PBMCs.

Recruited during active infection, patients (from Seattle) were subsequently followed longitudinally. On this clone itself: It may be a read error: a sequence one base away is much more abundant. Other DNA sequences of this sample code for an identical CDR3.

Profiling relied on immunoSEQ multiplex PCR, and the TCRdb table lists in-frame clones only, not all of them. Among about 360,000 clones, approximately 86% were seen once, and the ten largest hold about 7.6%. Sequences were obtained from peripheral blood. The origin of this receptor is an older woman with COVID-19, enrolled during active disease.

In nucleotides, the CDR3 is TGTGCCAGCAGCGTGGGACAGGGGGCCTACGAGCAGTACTTC. Protein product: CASSVGQGAYEQYF. V gene TRBV9 combines with J gene TRBJ2-7; TRBD1 aligns across 11 bases. The length of the CDR3 is 14 residues. Germline lookup yields CDR1 SGDLS and CDR2 YYNGEE. J was trimmed by 2 bases and V by 2 bases; bases with no gene match: 0. Combining the CDR3 with reference TRBV9 and TRBJ2-7 gives the whole variable domain DSGVTQTPKHLITATGQRVTLRCSPRSGDLSVYWYQQSLDQGLQFLIQYYNGEERAKGNILERFSAQQFPDLHSELNLSSLELGDSALYFCASSVGQGAYEQYFGPGTRLTVT.